This T cell receptor beta chain was sequenced during a study of Ad26.COV2.S vaccination and SARS-CoV-2 variants. Points on this clone: What it binds is not known.

Study-level results: Vaccine and placebo groups showed comparable non-spike TCR breadth.

Sample treatment: around 19 received Ad26.COV2.S at low or high dose, single or two shots; several received placebo; per-sample allocation not given. Samples analyzed were those drawn on day 63 after the first vaccine or placebo injection. Ad26 vector vaccine expressed Wuhan-strain SARS-CoV-2 spike. The table came from immunoSEQ multiplex PCR; TCRdb's copy has only in-frame clones and leaves some out. The sample carries 320,000 or so clones, approximately 87% recorded once. CDR1 and CDR2 (germline): SGDLS, YYNGEE. The V and J ends lost 4 bases and 1 base respectively, with 14 bases between them. CDR3 length: 15 amino acids.

Sequences were derived from peripheral blood, sampled in a trial of Ad26.COV2.S vaccine versus placebo. The clonotype was recovered from a person aged 18-65 years who received the Ad26.COV2.S COVID-19 vaccine or a placebo. This sequence joins TRBV9 and TRBJ1-1; D is ambiguous. In DNA form, the CDR3 reads TGTGCCAGCAGCAAGACGGACGGTTGGAACACTGAAGCTTTCTTT. This gives the protein CASSKTDGWNTEAFF.